This T cell receptor beta chain was documented in a study of shared clonotypes between healthy human individuals. Study-level background: The donor group consisted of a couple of women and three men, aged 18 to 49.

About this clone itself: The antigen is unknown.

The authors ran the assay at deep level. Sequenced by immunoSEQ multiplex PCR; TCRdb stores in-frame clones only, minus some. In the table there are hundreds of thousands of clones, approximately 96% of which are singletons. V lost 5 bases and J 0 bases, leaving 12 bases between the germline ends. CDR3 size: 14 residues. Germline assignment: CDR1 SGHTS and CDR2 YDEGEE. The naive CD8 subset, CD45RO-negative cells positively selected for CCR7, excluded terminally differentiated effector memory CD45RA+ cells. Findings and caveats of the study: In contrast to clonotypes shared by all four donors, non-shared clonotypes had lower generation probabilities.

This TCR was sampled from a woman under 40 in good health. V gene TRBV5-8 combines with J gene TRBJ2-7; tentatively, D is TRBD1 (6 bases). Sequencing was done on a sample of naive CD8+ T cells sorted from blood. The CDR3 protein is CASRPTGSSYEQYF. As DNA, the CDR3 is TGTGCCAGCAGGCCAACAGGGAGCTCCTACGAGCAGTACTTC.